The clone carrying this T cell receptor (beta chain) was seen only once. No antigen is known for it. From germline, CDR1 is SEHNR and CDR2 FQNEAQ (reference sequence). CDR3 length equals 16 residues. V was shortened by 3 bases and J by 2 bases, with 15 bases between the two germline ends. The source of the sample is a study of cytomegalovirus exposure and HLA in healthy donors. Overall study results and limits: The majority of TCR sequences were rare, yet some public TCRs appeared in many donors. A reported reduction in N-insertions relative to the roughly 640-donor mean was seen in an Asian-associated ancestry cluster in a later analysis.

The PCR employed 60 Vbeta primers together with 13 Jbeta primers. Assay: immunoSEQ multiplex PCR; the TCRdb copy retains only in-frame clones and omits some. Of approximately 220,000 clones listed, 80% to 90% were seen once; the top ten hold 2.9%. The receptor was derived from a man under 40 in good health and CMV-seronegative. Sequences were obtained from PBMCs. The chain combines TRBV7-9 with TRBJ2-3; no reliable D call. CDR3 DNA: TGTGCCAGCAGCTTCCAGCACCTTCTAGACACAGATACGCAGTATTTT. Amino acid sequence: CASSFQHLLDTDTQYF.